Only a few counts were recorded for the clone carrying this TCR beta chain. The target antigen is unknown. The V end lost 4 bases, the J end lost 0 bases, and 7 bases lay between the germline ends. The CDR3 sequence is 15 residues long. Germline V CDR1 and CDR2: SNHLY, FYNNEI. Unique molecular identifiers were present on the cDNA, and a universal primer site came from template switching. TCRdb reanalysed the 5' RACE reads using MiXCR and keeps one entry per CDR3 protein. Of approximately 530,000 distinct CDR3 sequences listed, around 20% are singletons. This record comes from a study of identical twins. Study conclusions and caveats: The abundant beta clonotypes from cord blood had fewer insertions, and memory repertoires had none of this. An excess of low generation probability was shown by twin-shared out-of-frame alpha sequences. Out-of-frame TCR alpha sharing in monozygotic twins exceeded recombination model predictions.

Separately, the same data were catalogued under a study of yellow fever vaccine responses in identical twins.

Specimen: CD4+ T cells sorted from blood. This chain uses TRBV2 with TRBJ2-6; tentatively, D is TRBD1 (5 bases). This receptor was obtained from a young woman in good health. The CDR3 nucleotides read TGTGCCAGCAGTGTACAGGCCTCTGGGGCCAACGTCCTGACTTTC. Translated: CASSVQASGANVLTF.